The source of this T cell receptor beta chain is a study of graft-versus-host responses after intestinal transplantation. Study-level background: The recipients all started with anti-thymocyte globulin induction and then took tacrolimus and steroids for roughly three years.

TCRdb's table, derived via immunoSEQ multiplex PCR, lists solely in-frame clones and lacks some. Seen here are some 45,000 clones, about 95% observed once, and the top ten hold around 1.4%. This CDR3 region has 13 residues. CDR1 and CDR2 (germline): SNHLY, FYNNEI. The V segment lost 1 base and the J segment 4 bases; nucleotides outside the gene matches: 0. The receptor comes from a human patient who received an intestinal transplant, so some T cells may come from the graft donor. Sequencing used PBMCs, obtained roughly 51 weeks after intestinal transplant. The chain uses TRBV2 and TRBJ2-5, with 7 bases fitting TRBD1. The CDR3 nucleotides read TGTGCCAGCAGTGAAGACAGGGGAGAGACCCAGTACTTC. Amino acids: CASSEDRGETQYF.